The 27 T cell receptor beta chains below were found in one sample sequenced in a study of regulatory T cells in long-lasting Graves disease listed by TCRdb under 2021. According to the study, the label for this sample's time point signals: persistent/refractory GD, antithyroid drugs over 5 years with positive TRAb. RNA was extracted from PBMCs in TRIzol for both TCR sequencing and RNA sequencing. Receptor libraries were prepared by multiplex PCR. This sample was sequenced with an Illumina HiSeq 4000. To build TCR beta libraries, CDR3 regions were amplified by Arm-PCR using iRepertoire HTBI primers. TCRdb reran the public reads through fastp at Q25 and MiXCR, keeping productive beta chains. Each record represents a unique CDR3 protein, reported with the most common genes and DNA among its rows. This sample is represented by roughly 400,000 distinct CDR3 sequences; over 20% of them were singletons. The ten largest account for about 13% of the sample.

The specimen comprised peripheral blood mononuclear cells (PBMCs), sampled when the disease was refractory, from a patient treated with antithyroid drugs. These receptors all stem from a female donor with Graves disease.

The sample holds a few counts of this clonotype. The chain has TRBV2 and TRBJ2-3; 10 bases match TRBD2. Germline V gene sequence: CDR1 SNHLY, CDR2 FYNNEI. V lost 8 bases, J lost 2 bases, and 7 bases stayed unmatched. There are 15 residues in the CDR3. The CDR3 reads CASGPGLAFTDTQYF. DNA of the CDR3: TGTGCCAGCGGGCCGGGACTAGCGTTCACAGATACGCAGTATTTT.

In this sample, this clonotype turned up many times. The gene calls are TRBV28 and TRBJ2-7, with 12 bases that match TRBD2. There are 14 residues in the CDR3. V shed 8 bases, J shed 9 bases, and the junction held 11 bases outside the gene matches. Looked up from germline, CDR1 is MDHEN and CDR2 is SYDVKM. For the CDR3, the DNA is TGTGCCAGCTCCCGGACTAGCGGGATCCCCGTGCAGTACTTC. Translation: CASSRTSGIPVQYF.

As to this clonotype: Mismatch with germline at one junction end may stem from a read error. The chain uses TRBV20-1 and TRBJ1-1; possible D gene TRBD1, 5 bases. The CDR3 consists of 15 residues. Per the germline V gene, CDR1 is DFQATT and CDR2 is SNEGSKA (reference sequence). The CDR3 reads CSARVRGRPNTEASF. The CDR3 nucleotides are TGCAGTGCTAGAGTGCGGGGACGCCCGAACACTGAAGCTTCCTTT.

The chain links TRBV20-1 to TRBJ2-1; 8 nucleotides agree with TRBD2. The ends lost 4 bases at V and 5 bases at J; junction bases unmatched: 7. The CDR3 runs to 14 residues. Germline-derived CDR1 and CDR2 are DFQATT and SNEGSKA (reference sequence). CDR3 loop: CSAKAGGPNNEQFF. The CDR3 coding sequence is TGCAGTGCTAAGGCGGGAGGACCAAACAATGAGCAGTTCTTC.

The chain employs TRBV27 and TRBJ2-7, with 9 bases identical to TRBD2. Germline V gene lookup returns CDR1 MNHEY and CDR2 SMNVEV (reference sequence). V trimming: 6 bases; J trimming: 6 bases; junction bases outside the gene matches: 9. The CDR3 contains 14 residues. CDR3 in DNA: TGTGCCAGCAGGTCCGGGACTAGCCTCGGCGAGCAGTACTTC. It is translated as CASRSGTSLGEQYF.

This clonotype was observed many times. The V call is TRBV28, the J call TRBJ1-2, with 8 bases matching TRBD1. CDR1 is MDHEN, CDR2 SYDVKM, per germline. The CDR3 runs 14 residues. V trimming: 5 bases; J trimming: 8 bases; junction bases outside the gene matches: 10. The CDR3 bases are TGTGCCAGCAGTCCGCTTGGACAGGGTGGGGGCTACACCTTC. Its translation is CASSPLGQGGGYTF.

There are a few counts of this clonotype. The chain carries TRBV4-1 and TRBJ1-1; TRBD1 aligns across 7 bases. The V gene end was trimmed by 1 base and the J gene end by 0 bases; junction bases not matched to a gene: 2. The CDR3 has 15 amino acids. CDR1 and CDR2 from the germline V gene are MGHRA and YSYEKL. The CDR3 loop is CASSQGGQLNTEAFF. Written as DNA, the CDR3 is TGCGCCAGCAGCCAAGGGGGACAGTTGAACACTGAAGCTTTCTTT.

This clonotype was seen many times. This sequence joins TRBV11-1 and TRBJ1-2; D may be TRBD1 (6 bases). In germline, CDR1 is SGHAT, CDR2 FQDESV (reference sequence). V lost 5 bases to trimming and J lost 4 bases, with 17 bases between them. The CDR3 has 15 residues. CDR3 in DNA: TGTGCCAGCAGCCCCCGGGCAGGGGAGCCCTATGGCTACACCTTC. This encodes CASSPRAGEPYGYTF.

This clonotype was counted many times. The V and J genes are TRBV7-9 and TRBJ2-5; D is possibly TRBD1 or TRBD2 (5 bases each). V was cut by 8 bases and J by 4 bases, with 11 bases left in between. CDR3 length: 12 residues. The germline CDR1 and CDR2 sequences are SEHNR and FQNEAQ (reference sequence). CDR3 sequence (DNA): TGTGCCAGCTCCCGGGACGTAGAGACCCAGTACTTC. Its protein product is CASSRDVETQYF.

At least ten counts were recorded for this clonotype. This chain uses TRBV11-2 with TRBJ2-1; 7 bases are a match to TRBD1. This CDR3 has 16 amino acids. CDR1 and CDR2 (germline): SGHAT, FQNNGV. The trim removed 0 bases at V and 3 bases at J, leaving 5 bases unmatched. The CDR3 bases are TGTGCCAGCAGCTTAGAAGAAGGGGGCGTCTACAATGAGCAGTTCTTC. Translation: CASSLEEGGVYNEQFF.

V and J are TRBV5-6 and TRBJ2-7; D tentatively reads TRBD1 or TRBD2 (5 bases each). The germline gives CDR1 SGHDT, CDR2 YYEEEE. The CDR3 consists of 13 residues. Deletions cut 0 bases from V and 7 bases from J, with 11 bases between. The CDR3 protein is CASSLDGDEEQYF. The CDR3 bases are TGTGCCAGCAGCTTGGATGGGGACGAAGAGCAGTACTTC.

Many counts were recorded for this clonotype. The rearrangement uses TRBV7-8 and TRBJ2-5; D gene unclear. This CDR3 has 11 amino acids. V shed 1 base and J shed 10 bases, with 7 bases lying between them. CDR1 is SGHVS, CDR2 FQNEAQ, per germline. In nucleotides, the CDR3 is TGTGCCAGCAGCTTAGAGGTAGTCCAGTACTTC. Its protein product is CASSLEVVQYF.

V is TRBV10-3 and J is TRBJ2-7; 10 positions match TRBD2. Germline V gives CDR1 ENHRY, CDR2 SYGVKD. This CDR3 region has 15 residues. J lost 3 bases, V lost 4 bases, and 6 bases had no gene match. CDR3 DNA sequence: TGTGCCATCAGTGGAGGGGCTAGCGGGAGCTACGAGCAGTACTTC. This translates into CAISGGASGSYEQYF.

This rearrangement joins TRBV5-1 to TRBJ2-7; D may be TRBD1 (6 bases). V was cut by 1 base and J by 6 bases, with 14 bases left in between. The CDR3 is 14 amino acids. Germline loops: CDR1 SGHRS, CDR2 YFSETQ. The CDR3 bases are TGCGCCAGCAGCTTGACAGGGAACCCTCCCGAGCAGTACTTC. Encoded protein: CASSLTGNPPEQYF.

This clonotype was observed at least ten times. This chain links TRBV2 with TRBJ2-7; 7 bases align to TRBD2. This CDR3 region has 14 residues. Germline V lookup: CDR1 SNHLY, CDR2 FYNNEI. With V trimmed by 3 bases and J by 7 bases, 9 bases remained unmatched. The CDR3 here is CASSDTAGEGEQYF. The CDR3, as DNA: TGTGCCAGCAGTGATACGGCGGGAGAGGGGGAGCAGTACTTC.

The chain is built from TRBV15 and TRBJ1-2, with a possible D match to TRBD1 (5 bases). CDR1 is LNHNV and CDR2 is YYDKDF in the germline V gene (reference sequence). The CDR3 runs 15 residues. V gave up 0 bases and J gave up 9 bases, with 17 bases separating them. The CDR3 protein is CATSRDFTGYGSYTF. CDR3 coding DNA: TGTGCCACCAGCAGAGATTTTACAGGCTATGGAAGCTACACCTTC.

The sample holds many counts of this clonotype. J is TRBJ2-4 and V is TRBV9, with D perhaps TRBD2 (5 bases). V was cut by 0 bases and J by 8 bases, with 9 bases left in between. Germline CDR1 and CDR2: SGDLS and YYNGEE. This CDR3 region has 13 residues. Written as DNA, the CDR3 is TGTGCCAGCAGCGTAGATCCGGAGGACATTCAGTACTTC. It is translated as CASSVDPEDIQYF.

This clonotype was counted between two and nine times. The chain is built from TRBV7-9 and TRBJ2-7; 7 bases line up with TRBD1. Looked up from germline, CDR1 is SEHNR and CDR2 is FQNEAQ (reference sequence). Trimming took 5 bases from V and 2 from J; bases not matched to a gene: 12. The CDR3 consists of 16 residues. CDR3 nucleotides: TGTGCCAGCAGCCACACCTCCGGGACAGCTGCCTACGAGCAGTACTTC. It yields the protein CASSHTSGTAAYEQYF.

This clonotype was counted at least ten times. The genes are TRBV2 and TRBJ2-7; 11 positions match TRBD2. CDR3 length: 16 amino acids. Trimming took 3 bases from V and 1 from J; bases not matched to a gene: 5. Germline loops: CDR1 SNHLY, CDR2 FYNNEI. CDR3 bases: TGTGCCAGCAGTGATTTAGCGGGAGGGGGGTCCTACGAGCAGTACTTC. Encoded protein: CASSDLAGGGSYEQYF.

Many counts were recorded for this clonotype. This rearrangement joins TRBV7-2 to TRBJ1-4; a possible D gene is TRBD1 (6 bases). CDR1 and CDR2 (germline): SGHTA, FQGNSA. Deletions cut 1 base from V and 5 bases from J, with 11 bases between. This CDR3 region has 15 residues. This CDR3 is CASSLVRGTNEKLFF. In DNA form, the CDR3 reads TGTGCCAGCAGCTTAGTGAGGGGGACAAATGAAAAACTGTTTTTT.

This clonotype was detected ten times or more. V is TRBV6-1 and J is TRBJ2-5, with D uncertain. Germline values: CDR1 MNHNS, CDR2 SASEGT. V was cut by 8 bases and J by 1 base, with 8 bases left in between. The CDR3 has 12 residues. CDR3 loop: CASSWAQETQYF. CDR3 in DNA: TGTGCCAGCTCTTGGGCCCAAGAGACCCAGTACTTC.

With regard to this clonotype: The junction departs from the called germline gene at one end, perhaps through a read error. The chain links TRBV7-2 to TRBJ2-1; 7 nucleotides line up with TRBD1. The CDR3 runs 14 residues. CDR1 is SGHTA, CDR2 FQGNSA, per germline. The CDR3 here is CASSLGYGQAFIDF. DNA for the CDR3: TGTGCCAGCAGCTTAGGGTACGGACAGGCCTTCATCGACTTC.

This clonotype occurred many times. This chain links TRBV12-3 or TRBV12-4 with TRBJ2-7; D is uncertain. The CDR3 is made up of 15 amino acids. Trimming left V 2 bases short and J 3 bases short, with 14 bases between. Here the CDR3 reads CASSLNQGPNYEQYF. The CDR3 DNA reads TGTGCCAGCAGTTTAAATCAAGGCCCCAACTACGAGCAGTACTTC.

The chain recombines TRBV19 with TRBJ2-3; D gene unclear. This CDR3 is 16 amino acids long. V was clipped by 3 bases and J by 2 bases, with 15 bases between them. Germline V gives CDR1 LNHDA, CDR2 SQIVND (reference sequence). CDR3 sequence: CASSIARMEVTDTQYF. The DNA of the CDR3 is TGTGCCAGTAGTATCGCCCGCATGGAAGTCACAGATACGCAGTATTTT.

This clonotype was counted at least ten times. This chain links TRBV24-1 with TRBJ1-1; tentative D call: TRBD1 (6 bases). The V gene's germline CDR1 is KGHDR and CDR2 SFDVKD. Trimming removed 5 bases at V and 4 bases at J, with 13 bases between. This CDR3 contains 14 residues. In nucleotides, the CDR3 is TGTGCCACCAGTGGCTCTCAGGGGAGCACTGAAGCTTTCTTT. Protein: CATSGSQGSTEAFF.

There are many counts of this clonotype. The chain employs TRBV2 and TRBJ2-6, with D maybe TRBD1 (6 bases). In germline, CDR1 is SNHLY, CDR2 FYNNEI. This CDR3 is built from 14 residues. Trimming stripped 8 bases from V and 1 base from J, with 9 bases between. The CDR3 region is CASATGSGANVLTF. Written as DNA, the CDR3 is TGTGCCAGCGCTACAGGGTCTGGGGCCAACGTCCTGACTTTC.

The V call is TRBV20-1, the J call TRBJ2-1, with 8 bases matching TRBD2. The CDR3 contains 13 residues. Germline CDR1 is DFQATT and CDR2 is SNEGSKA (reference sequence). The J segment lost 3 bases and the V segment lost 4 bases, leaving 2 bases of the junction unmatched. CDR3 nucleotide sequence: TGCAGTGCTACGGGAGGGTTCTACAATGAGCAGTTCTTC. It specifies CSATGGFYNEQFF.